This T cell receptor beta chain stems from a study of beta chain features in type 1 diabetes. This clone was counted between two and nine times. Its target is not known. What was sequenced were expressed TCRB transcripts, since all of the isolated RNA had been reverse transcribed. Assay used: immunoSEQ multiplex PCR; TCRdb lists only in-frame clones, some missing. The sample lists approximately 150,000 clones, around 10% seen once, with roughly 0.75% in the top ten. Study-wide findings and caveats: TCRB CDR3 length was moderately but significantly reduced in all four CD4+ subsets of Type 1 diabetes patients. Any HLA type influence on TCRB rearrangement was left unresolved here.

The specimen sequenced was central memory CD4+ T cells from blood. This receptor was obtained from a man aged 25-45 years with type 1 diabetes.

CDR3 DNA sequence: TGTGCCAGCAGTGACAGGGTTGGTAGTGGCTACACCTTC. It encodes CASSDRVGSGYTF. This rearrangement joins TRBV2 to TRBJ1-2; possible D gene TRBD1, 5 bases. V dropped 3 bases and J dropped 7 bases, with 12 bases sitting between them. The CDR3 has 13 amino acids. Germline values: CDR1 SNHLY, CDR2 FYNNEI.